This TCR beta chain is from a study of blood T cell repertoires in COVID-19. The table came from immunoSEQ multiplex PCR; TCRdb's copy has only in-frame clones and leaves some out. The sample has about 230,000 clones, 81% seen once. The CDR3 is 17 amino acids. Trimming cost V 4 bases and J 5 bases; bases outside gene matches: 5. In germline, CDR1 is SGHTA, CDR2 FQGNSA. The rearrangement links TRBV7-2 to TRBJ2-1, with TRBD2 matching 16 bases. This sequence originates from an elderly woman with acute or convalescent COVID-19. Sample: peripheral blood. In DNA form, the CDR3 reads TGTGCCAGCAGCTCGGGACTAGCGGGGGGGCTTGACAATGAGCAGTTCTTC. Translated, it gives CASSSGLAGGLDNEQFF.